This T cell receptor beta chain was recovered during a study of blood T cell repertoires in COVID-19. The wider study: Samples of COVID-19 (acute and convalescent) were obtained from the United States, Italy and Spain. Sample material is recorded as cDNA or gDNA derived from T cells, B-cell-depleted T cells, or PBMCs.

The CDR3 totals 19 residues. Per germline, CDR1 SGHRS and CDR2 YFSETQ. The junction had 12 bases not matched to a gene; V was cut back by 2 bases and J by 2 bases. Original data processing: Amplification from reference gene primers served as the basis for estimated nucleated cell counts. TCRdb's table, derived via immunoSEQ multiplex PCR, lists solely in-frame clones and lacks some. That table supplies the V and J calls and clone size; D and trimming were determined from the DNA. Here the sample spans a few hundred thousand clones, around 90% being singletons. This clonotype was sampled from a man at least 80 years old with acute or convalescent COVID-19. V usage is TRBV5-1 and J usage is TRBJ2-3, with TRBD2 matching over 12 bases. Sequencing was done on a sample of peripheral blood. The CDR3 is CASSFWTSGTKSDTDTQYF. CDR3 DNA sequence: TGCGCCAGCAGCTTTTGGACTAGCGGGACTAAAAGCGACACAGATACGCAGTATTTT.